These T cell receptor beta chains were read from a single sample in a study of cytomegalovirus exposure and HLA in healthy donors. Only in-frame clones appear in the TCRdb table, and some are missing; sequencing was by immunoSEQ multiplex PCR. In the table there are roughly 160,000 clones, 80% of which are singletons. The sample was PBMCs. Receptor source: a man aged 25 to 45 in good health and CMV-seronegative. The CDR3 runs from the conserved cysteine through the conserved F or W. A D gene is named only where the DNA matches it firmly. Only some rows state a clone size, as once, few, many or a class for expanded clones.

>NA|TRBD2|TRBV5-1|TRBJ2-7
TGCGCCAGCACCCCAAGGGGACTAGCGGGACCGTCCTCCTACGAGCAGTACTTC
CASTPRGLAGPSSYEQYF
>NA|TRBD2|TRBV11-2|TRBJ2-1
TGTGCCAGCAGCTTGGGCGGGAGGGCTCACAATGAGCAGTTCTTC
CASSLGGRAHNEQFF
>NA|NA|TRBV28|TRBJ2-5
TGTGCCAGCAGTTCCAAGAGCAACTGGTATCGGCGGGGCCAAGAGACCCAGTACTTC
CASSSKSNWYRRGQETQYF
>NA|TRBD2|TRBV30|TRBJ2-5
TGTGCCTGGAAACGGGCTAGCGGGATCGTGACCCAGTACTTC
CAWKRASGIVTQYF
>NA|NA|TRBV28|TRBJ1-1
TGTGCCAGCAGTTTACCTTATGCTGAAGCTTTCTTT
CASSLPYAEAFF
>NA|TRBD1|TRBV5-6|TRBJ2-5
TGTGCCAGCAGCCTCCTAGGGACAGGTCAAGAGACCCAGTACTTC
CASSLLGTGQETQYF
>NA|NA|TRBV7-8|TRBJ1-3
TGTGCCAGCAGCTTAGTCTCGCGGTTCTCTGGAAACACCATATATTTT
CASSLVSRFSGNTIYF
>NA|NA|TRBV5-1|TRBJ1-5
TGCGCCAGCAGCATCGACATGAATCAGCCCCAGCATTTT
CASSIDMNQPQHF
>NA|TRBD1|TRBV28|TRBJ1-2
TGTGCCAGCAGTTCGACAGGGGGGGACTATGGCTACACCTTC
CASSSTGGDYGYTF
>NA|TRBD1|TRBV28|TRBJ1-2
TGTGCCACCTCACCGCGGACAGGGATTTATGGCTACACCTTC
CATSPRTGIYGYTF
>NA|NA|TRBV19|TRBJ2-6
TGTGCCAGTAGTATACTGGGGCTCACTGGGGCCAACGTCCTGACTTTC
CASSILGLTGANVLTF
>NA|NA|TRBV9|TRBJ1-1
TGTGCCAGCAGCGTAGAGGAGGGAACTTCGGTCATGAACACTGAAGCTTTCTTT
CASSVEEGTSVMNTEAFF
>NA|TRBD2|TRBV5-1|TRBJ2-6
TGCGCCAGCAGCTTGGCGGTAGCGGGGCCCTCTGGGGCCAACGTCCTGACTTTC
CASSLAVAGPSGANVLTF
>NA|TRBD1|TRBV5-1|TRBJ1-4
TGCGCCAGCAGCCTGGACAGGGCCACTGCAACTAATGAAAAACTGTTTTTT
CASSLDRATATNEKLFF
>NA|NA|TRBV9|TRBJ2-7
TGTGCCAGCAGCGTAGGGGCTGGCGAAGGTGGCGAGCAGTACTTC
CASSVGAGEGGEQYF
>NA|TRBD1|TRBV19|TRBJ1-4
TGTGCCAGTAGTATAGATTTGGACAGGGGAAGTAATAATGAAAAACTGTTTTTT
CASSIDLDRGSNNEKLFF
>NA|TRBD1|TRBV10-1|TRBJ2-2
TGCGCCAGCAGTCGCACAGGGGGCGGATCCGGGGAGCTGTTTTTT
CASSRTGGGSGELFF
>NA|NA|TRBV5-8|TRBJ1-6
TGTGCCAGCAGCTCCGTTAGAGGAGGGCAGAATAATTCACCCCTCCACTTT
CASSSVRGGQNNSPLHF
>NA|NA|TRBV4-2|TRBJ1-5
TGTGCCAGCAGCCAAGAGTCCAGGGGCCAACAGCCCCAGCATTTT
CASSQESRGQQPQHF
>NA|NA|TRBV4-1|TRBJ1-3
TGCGCCAGCAGCCAAGATGATTCGGCGACAGTACTTTTCTCTGGAAACACCATATATTTT
CASSQDDSATVLFSGNTIYF
>NA|NA|TRBV10-3|TRBJ1-3
TGTGCCATCAGGAATACAGGGTCTGGAAACACCATATATTTT
CAIRNTGSGNTIYF
>once|NA|TRBV30|TRBJ2-1
TGTGCCTGGAGTAGGGCAGGGAATCCCTACAATGAGCAGTTCTTC
CAWSRAGNPYNEQFF
>NA|NA|TRBV7-3|TRBJ1-2
TGTGCCAGCAGCTTATATGGGGGCGGCTATGGCTACACCTTC
CASSLYGGGYGYTF
>NA|NA|TRBV4-3|TRBJ2-6
TGCGCCAGCAGCCAAGAAGGGGGCTCTGGGGCCAACGTCCTGACTTTC
CASSQEGGSGANVLTF
>NA|NA|TRBV2|TRBJ2-3
TGTGCCAGCAGTGACCGAACTAGAAATACGCAGTATTTT
CASSDRTRNTQYF
>once|NA|TRBV6-5|TRBJ2-7
TGTGCCAGCAGGAGGATCTACGAGCAGTACTTC
CASRRIYEQYF
>NA|NA|TRBV6-6|TRBJ1-6
TGTGCCAGCAGTTACTCCGACAGACCAAATAATTCACCCCTCCACTTT
CASSYSDRPNNSPLHF
>NA|TRBD2|TRBV11-2|TRBJ2-5
TGTGCCAGCACTAGCGGGTTAGAGACCCAGTACTTC
CASTSGLETQYF
>NA|NA|TRBV4-3|TRBJ1-2
TGCGCCAGCAGCCCCGCCCGGGCTAACTATGGCTACACCTTC
CASSPARANYGYTF
>once|TRBD1|TRBV4-2|TRBJ2-7
TGTGCCAGCAGCATCGCAGGACAGGACTACGAGCAGTACTTC
CASSIAGQDYEQYF
>NA|TRBD1|TRBV30|TRBJ1-5
TGTGCCTGGAGCCCGACAGGGGCTCAGCCCCAGCATTTT
CAWSPTGAQPQHF
>NA|TRBD1|TRBV2|TRBJ1-5
TGTGCCAGCAGCGGTATCCGGGACAGGGATCAGCCCCAGCATTTT
CASSGIRDRDQPQHF
>NA|NA|TRBV19|TRBJ1-5
TGTGCCACCCGTGGGGGACATAGCAATCAGCCCCAGCATTTT
CATRGGHSNQPQHF
>NA|NA|TRBV4-3|TRBJ2-1
TGCGCCAGCAGCCAAGTAATTCGACAGTTTAATGAGCAGTTCTTC
CASSQVIRQFNEQFF
>NA|NA|TRBV7-6|TRBJ1-1
TGTGTCCGCGCGGGGATGATGAGCACTGAAGCTTTCTTT
CVRAGMMSTEAFF
>NA|NA|TRBV5-8|TRBJ2-7
TGTGCCAGCAGCCCCGAGGAGGGCAGGAGCTCCTACGAGCAGTACTTC
CASSPEEGRSSYEQYF
>NA|TRBD2|TRBV28|TRBJ2-7
TGTGCCAGCAGTTCTGGGACTAGCGGGACGAAAATCTACGAGCAGTACTTC
CASSSGTSGTKIYEQYF
>NA|TRBD1|TRBV27|TRBJ2-5
TGTGCCAGCAGTCCCGGGACAGGGAAAGAGACCCAGTACTTC
CASSPGTGKETQYF
>NA|NA|TRBV7-9|TRBJ1-5
TGTGCCAGCAGCTTAGGAGGGACAAGAAAGTATCAGCCCCAGCATTTT
CASSLGGTRKYQPQHF
>NA|NA|TRBV7-3|TRBJ2-2
TGTGCCAGCAGCTTAACGTACCGAAGCGCGAACACCGGGGAGCTGTTTTTT
CASSLTYRSANTGELFF
>NA|TRBD1|TRBV5-1|TRBJ1-6
TGCGCCAGCAGCTTGGTTCAGGGGGCGGGTTCACCCCTCCACTTT
CASSLVQGAGSPLHF